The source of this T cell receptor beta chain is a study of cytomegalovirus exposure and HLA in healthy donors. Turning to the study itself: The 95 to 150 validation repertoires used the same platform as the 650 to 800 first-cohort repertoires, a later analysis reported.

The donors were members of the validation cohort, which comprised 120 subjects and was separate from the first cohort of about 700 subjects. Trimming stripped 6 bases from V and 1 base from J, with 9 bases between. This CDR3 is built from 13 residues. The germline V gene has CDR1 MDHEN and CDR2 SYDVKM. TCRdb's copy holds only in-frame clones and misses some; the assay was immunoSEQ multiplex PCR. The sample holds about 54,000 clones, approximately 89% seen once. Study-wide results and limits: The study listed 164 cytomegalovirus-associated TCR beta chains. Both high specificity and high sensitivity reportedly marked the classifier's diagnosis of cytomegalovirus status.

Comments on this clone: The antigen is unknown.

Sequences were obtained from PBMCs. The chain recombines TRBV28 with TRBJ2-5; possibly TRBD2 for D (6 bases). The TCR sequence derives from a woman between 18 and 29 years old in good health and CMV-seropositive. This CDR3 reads CASSGGPQETQYF. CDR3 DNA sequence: TGTGCCAGCAGCGGGGGTCCCCAAGAGACCCAGTACTTC.